These T cell receptor beta chains were read from a single sample in a study of blood T cell repertoires in COVID-19. Using immunoSEQ multiplex PCR, the repertoire was profiled, and TCRdb retains in-frame clones only, with some absent. The sample contains a few hundred thousand clones, 90% of which appear only once. Sequencing used peripheral blood. The origin of the receptors is a woman in her thirties or forties with COVID-19, enrolled during active disease. Each CDR3 is given with its conserved first and last residue. A D gene is named only where the DNA matches it firmly. Clone size, where shown, is once, few, many, or a class for clones that have expanded.

D,J,size,V,CDR3,DNA
.,TRBJ2-6,.,TRBV25-1,CASTGTGRALGANVLTF,TGTGCCAGCACAGGAACAGGGAGGGCTTTAGGGGCCAACGTCCTGACTTTC
.,TRBJ2-3,.,TRBV11-2,CASSLLRLTDTQYF,TGTGCCAGCAGCTTACTGCGACTCACAGATACGCAGTATTTT
.,TRBJ2-4,.,TRBV28,CASEDGQRSIQYF,TGTGCCAGCGAAGATGGACAGCGAAGCATTCAGTACTTC
.,TRBJ1-1,.,TRBV11-2,CASSWSFGSTEAFF,TGTGCCAGCAGCTGGTCTTTTGGGAGCACTGAAGCTTTCTTT
.,TRBJ2-1,once,TRBV5-1,CASSPSGGPYNEQFF,TGCGCCAGCAGCCCCTCAGGAGGACCCTACAATGAGCAGTTCTTC
TRBD2,TRBJ2-1,.,TRBV27,CASSLGLAGNNEQFF,TGTGCCAGCAGTTTAGGGCTAGCGGGGAACAATGAGCAGTTCTTC
TRBD1,TRBJ2-7,.,TRBV6-5,CASTLTGGSYEQYF,TGTGCCAGCACCCTGACAGGGGGCTCCTACGAGCAGTACTTC
TRBD2,TRBJ2-3,.,TRBV2,CASSQSGTSTDTQYF,TGTGCCAGCAGTCAGAGCGGGACTAGCACAGATACGCAGTATTTT
TRBD1,TRBJ1-1,.,TRBV5-8,CASSLDGVWRGQDTEAFF,TGTGCCAGCAGCTTGGATGGAGTTTGGAGGGGACAGGACACTGAAGCTTTCTTT
TRBD2,TRBJ2-2,once,TRBV6-2/TRBV6-3,CASSYRLAANTGELFF,TGTGCCAGCAGTTACAGGCTAGCGGCGAACACCGGGGAGCTGTTTTTT
.,TRBJ2-7,.,TRBV7-9,CASSLVGGSYEQYF,TGTGCCAGCAGCTTAGTCGGGGGAAGCTACGAGCAGTACTTC
.,TRBJ1-5,.,TRBV15,CATSRGGSTPAQHF,TGTGCCACCAGCAGAGGAGGCAGCACCCCAGCCCAGCATTTT
TRBD2,TRBJ2-7,.,TRBV5-1,CASSLVSGGQSEQYF,TGCGCCAGCAGCTTGGTTTCGGGAGGGCAGTCCGAGCAGTACTTC
.,TRBJ2-5,.,TRBV7-9,CASSLAPGKETQYF,TGTGCCAGCAGCTTAGCCCCAGGGAAAGAGACCCAGTACTTC
.,TRBJ2-6,.,TRBV5-1,CASSPSGANVLTF,TGCGCCAGCAGCCCTTCTGGGGCCAACGTCCTGACTTTC
TRBD1,TRBJ1-6,.,TRBV6-5,CASRPGTGRSPLHF,TGTGCCAGCAGGCCCGGGACAGGGCGGTCACCCCTCCACTTT
.,TRBJ1-2,.,TRBV5-6,CASSFGLSNYGYTF,TGTGCCAGCAGCTTTGGCCTCAGTAACTATGGCTACACCTTC
TRBD1,TRBJ1-1,.,TRBV10-3,CASGGTGHTEAFF,TGTGCCTCCGGAGGGACAGGGCACACTGAAGCTTTCTTT
TRBD2,TRBJ2-3,.,TRBV6-5,CASSYSPSGRETQYF,TGTGCCAGCAGTTACTCGCCGAGCGGGAGGGAGACGCAGTATTTT
.,TRBJ1-2,.,TRBV27,CASSTKGDGYTF,TGTGCCAGCAGCACGAAAGGGGATGGCTACACCTTC
.,TRBJ1-2,.,TRBV29-1,CSVLFTGSHYGYTF,TGCAGCGTCTTATTCACGGGGTCACATTATGGCTACACCTTC
TRBD1,TRBJ1-2,.,TRBV6-2/TRBV6-3,CASSTGVGGYTF,TGTGCCAGCAGCACAGGGGTGGGTGGCTACACCTTC
TRBD1,TRBJ1-6,.,TRBV7-9,CASSNFGQGFYNSPLHF,TGTGCCAGCAGCAACTTCGGACAGGGCTTCTATAATTCACCCCTCCACTTT
TRBD2,TRBJ2-1,.,TRBV4-3,CASSQSGTSGSSGDEQFF,TGCGCCAGCAGCCAAAGTGGGACTAGCGGGAGTTCGGGCGATGAGCAGTTCTTC
TRBD2,TRBJ2-7,.,TRBV15,CATSRFGTSGSRPYEQYF,TGTGCCACCAGCAGATTTGGGACTAGCGGGAGTCGACCTTACGAGCAGTACTTC
.,TRBJ2-4,.,TRBV6-6,CASSNEGGVAKNIQYF,TGTGCCAGCAGCAATGAGGGGGGGGTAGCCAAAAACATTCAGTACTTC
.,TRBJ1-1,once,TRBV7-2,CASSPPQGNTEAFF,TGTGCCAGCAGCCCGCCTCAGGGAAACACTGAAGCTTTCTTT
TRBD2,TRBJ2-7,once,TRBV27,CASSLGLAISEQYF,TGTGCCAGCAGCTTAGGACTAGCGATTTCCGAGCAGTACTTC
TRBD2,TRBJ2-1,.,TRBV11-2,CASSLASGRSRSYNEQFF,TGTGCCAGCAGCTTAGCTAGCGGGCGGTCTAGATCCTACAATGAGCAGTTCTTC
.,TRBJ2-3,once,TRBV3-1/TRBV3-2,CASSQVRSGHITDTQYF,TGTGCCAGCAGCCAAGTTCGGTCGGGACACATCACAGATACGCAGTATTTT
TRBD1,TRBJ1-4,few,TRBV27,CASSPRPRDRVEKLFF,TGTGCCAGCAGTCCCCGTCCGAGGGACAGGGTTGAAAAACTGTTTTTT
TRBD1,TRBJ1-1,.,TRBV30,CAWSRDRGEAFF,TGTGCCTGGAGTAGGGACAGAGGTGAAGCTTTCTTT
.,TRBJ1-2,.,TRBV28,CASSLAGTLGRVGYTF,TGTGCCAGCAGTTTAGCCGGGACTCTTGGTAGGGTTGGCTACACCTTC
TRBD1,TRBJ1-6,few,TRBV15,CATSREDRVYSPLHF,TGTGCCACCAGCAGAGAGGACAGGGTTTATTCACCCCTCCACTTT
TRBD1,TRBJ1-1,.,TRBV7-8,CASSRDRDPEAFF,TGTGCCAGCAGTCGGGACAGGGACCCTGAAGCTTTCTTT
.,TRBJ2-1,.,TRBV4-1,CASSQDRQSSYNEQFF,TGCGCCAGCAGCCAAGATCGACAGAGCTCCTACAATGAGCAGTTCTTC
.,TRBJ2-3,.,TRBV5-6,CASSLRGSGTDTQYF,TGTGCCAGCAGCTTACGGGGGAGTGGCACAGATACGCAGTATTTT
TRBD1,TRBJ2-7,.,TRBV14,CASSPNTGGDRNYEQYF,TGTGCCAGCAGTCCTAATACAGGGGGCGATAGGAACTACGAGCAGTACTTC
.,TRBJ1-4,.,TRBV3-1/TRBV3-2,CASSSRNRLPNEKLFF,TGTGCCAGCAGCTCGAGAAACAGGCTCCCTAATGAAAAACTGTTTTTT
TRBD1,TRBJ2-5,once,TRBV5-1,CASSLTGGNHQETQYF,TGCGCCAGCAGCTTGACAGGGGGCAACCACCAAGAGACCCAGTACTTC
.,TRBJ1-1,once,TRBV9,CASSVGGQNTEAFF,TGTGCCAGCAGCGTAGGAGGGCAAAACACTGAAGCTTTCTTT
.,TRBJ2-2,.,TRBV9,CASSPLMGDTGELFF,TGTGCCAGCAGCCCGTTAATGGGAGACACCGGGGAGCTGTTTTTT
TRBD1,TRBJ1-2,.,TRBV10-3,CAISRDRTNYGYTF,TGTGCCATCAGTCGGGACAGGACTAACTATGGCTACACCTTC
.,TRBJ1-5,.,TRBV28,CASSFNGQGGQPQHF,TGTGCCAGCAGTTTTAATGGCCAGGGAGGTCAGCCCCAGCATTTT
.,TRBJ2-1,.,TRBV6-1,CASSDADRISFMEQFF,TGTGCCAGCAGTGATGCGGACAGAATAAGTTTCATGGAGCAGTTCTTC
TRBD2,TRBJ2-1,.,TRBV19,CASRMTSGSVYEQFF,TGTGCCAGTAGAATGACTAGCGGGAGTGTCTATGAGCAGTTCTTC
TRBD1,TRBJ2-3,.,TRBV28,CASKSFGDRGTDTQYF,TGTGCCAGCAAAAGTTTTGGGGACAGGGGGACAGATACGCAGTATTTT
.,TRBJ2-5,.,TRBV28,CASIEGALQETQYF,TGTGCCAGCATTGAGGGAGCGCTGCAAGAGACCCAGTACTTC
.,TRBJ1-1,few,TRBV19,CASSLTGEAFF,TGTGCCAGTAGCCTGACAGGTGAAGCTTTCTTT
TRBD1,TRBJ2-7,.,TRBV7-2,CASSTQQGYYEQYF,TGTGCCAGCAGCACCCAACAGGGGTACTACGAGCAGTACTTC
.,TRBJ1-6,few,TRBV6-2/TRBV6-3,CASSGQTGWGSPLHF,TGTGCCAGCAGTGGACAGACGGGGTGGGGGTCACCCCTCCACTTT
.,TRBJ2-7,.,TRBV5-1,CASSHTGITYEQYF,TGCGCCAGCAGCCATACCGGGATTACCTACGAGCAGTACTTC
.,TRBJ1-2,.,TRBV24-1,CATSVQGSNYGYTF,TGTGCCACCAGCGTACAGGGAAGCAACTATGGCTACACCTTC
TRBD1,TRBJ1-6,.,TRBV7-9,CASSPGTVINSPLHF,TGTGCCAGCAGCCCAGGGACAGTGATTAATTCACCCCTCCACTTT
TRBD1,TRBJ1-1,once,TRBV27,CASSWGQGRRAFF,TGTGCCAGCAGTTGGGGACAGGGAAGGAGAGCTTTCTTT
TRBD1,TRBJ1-2,.,TRBV19,CASRQGGNYGYTF,TGTGCCAGTAGGCAGGGGGGTAACTATGGCTACACCTTC
TRBD1,TRBJ1-1,.,TRBV5-4,CASIDGTGLTEAFF,TGTGCCAGCATCGATGGGACAGGTCTCACTGAAGCTTTCTTT
.,TRBJ2-2,.,TRBV4-1,CASSQEAQGRSTGELFF,TGCGCCAGCAGCCAAGAGGCACAGGGGAGGTCGACCGGGGAGCTGTTTTTT
TRBD1,TRBJ1-6,.,TRBV7-2,CASREGTVHSPLHF,TGTGCCAGCAGGGAGGGGACAGTTCATTCACCCCTCCACTTT